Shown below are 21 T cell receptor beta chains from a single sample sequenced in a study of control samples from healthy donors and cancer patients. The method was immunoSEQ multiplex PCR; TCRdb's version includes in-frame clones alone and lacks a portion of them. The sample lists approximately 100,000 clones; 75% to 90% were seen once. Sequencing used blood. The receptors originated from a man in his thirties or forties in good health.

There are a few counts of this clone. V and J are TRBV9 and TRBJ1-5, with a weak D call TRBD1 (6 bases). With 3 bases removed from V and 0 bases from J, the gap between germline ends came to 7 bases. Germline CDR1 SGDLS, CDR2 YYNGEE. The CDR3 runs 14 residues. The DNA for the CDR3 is TGTGCCAGCAGCGCAGGGGCTAGCAATCAGCCCCAGCATTTT. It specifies CASSAGASNQPQHF. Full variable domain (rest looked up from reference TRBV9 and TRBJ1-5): DSGVTQTPKHLITATGQRVTLRCSPRSGDLSVYWYQQSLDQGLQFLIQYYNGEERAKGNILERFSAQQFPDLHSELNLSSLELGDSALYFCASSAGASNQPQHFGDGTRLSIL.

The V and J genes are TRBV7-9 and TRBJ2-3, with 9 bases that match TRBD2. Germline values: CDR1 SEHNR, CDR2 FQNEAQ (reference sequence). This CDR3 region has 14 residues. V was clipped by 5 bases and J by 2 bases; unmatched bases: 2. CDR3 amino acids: CASSASGNTDTQYF. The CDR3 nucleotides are TGTGCCAGCAGCGCTAGCGGGAACACAGATACGCAGTATTTT.

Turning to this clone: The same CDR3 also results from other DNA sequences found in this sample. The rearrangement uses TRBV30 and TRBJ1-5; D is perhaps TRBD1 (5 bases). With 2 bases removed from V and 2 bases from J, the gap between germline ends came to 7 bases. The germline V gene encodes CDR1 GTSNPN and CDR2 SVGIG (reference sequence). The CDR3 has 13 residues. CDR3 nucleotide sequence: TGTGCCTGGAGTACACAGGGCAATCAGCCCCAGCATTTT. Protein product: CAWSTQGNQPQHF. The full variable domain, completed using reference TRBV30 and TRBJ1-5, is SQTIHQWPATLVQPVGSPLSLECTVEGTSNPNLYWYRQAAGRGLQLLFYSVGIGQISSEVPQNLSASRPQDRQFILSSKKLLLSDSGFYLCAWSTQGNQPQHFGDGTRLSIL.

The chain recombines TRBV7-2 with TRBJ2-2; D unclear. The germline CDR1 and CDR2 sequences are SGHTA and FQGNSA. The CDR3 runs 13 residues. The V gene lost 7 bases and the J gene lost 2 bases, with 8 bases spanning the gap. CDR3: CASTPVNTGELFF. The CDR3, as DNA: TGTGCCAGCACCCCGGTTAACACCGGGGAGCTGTTTTTT.

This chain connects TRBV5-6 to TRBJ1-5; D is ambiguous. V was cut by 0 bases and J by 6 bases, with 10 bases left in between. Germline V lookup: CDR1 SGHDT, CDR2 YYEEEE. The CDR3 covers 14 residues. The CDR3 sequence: CASSLGRGTQPQHF. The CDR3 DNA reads TGTGCCAGCAGCTTGGGACGAGGTACTCAGCCCCAGCATTTT.

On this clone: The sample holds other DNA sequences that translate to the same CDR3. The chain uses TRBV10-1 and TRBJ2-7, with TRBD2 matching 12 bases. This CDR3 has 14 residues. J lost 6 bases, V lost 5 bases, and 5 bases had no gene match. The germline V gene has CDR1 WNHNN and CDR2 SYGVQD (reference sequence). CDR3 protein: CASSSSGRAFEQYF. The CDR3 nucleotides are TGCGCCAGCAGTTCTAGCGGGAGGGCCTTCGAGCAGTACTTC.

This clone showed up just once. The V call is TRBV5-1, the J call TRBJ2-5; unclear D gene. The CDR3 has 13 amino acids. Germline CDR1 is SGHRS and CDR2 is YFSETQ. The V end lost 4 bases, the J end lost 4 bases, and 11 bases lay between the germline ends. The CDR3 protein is CASSVPGSETQYF. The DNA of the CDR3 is TGCGCCAGCAGCGTTCCAGGCTCAGAGACCCAGTACTTC.

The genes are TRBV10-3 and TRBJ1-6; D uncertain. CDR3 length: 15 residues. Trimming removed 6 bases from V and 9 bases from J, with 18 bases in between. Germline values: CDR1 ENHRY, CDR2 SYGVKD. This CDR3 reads CAISRALLSASPLHF. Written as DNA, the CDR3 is TGTGCCATCAGCAGAGCACTGTTATCGGCTTCACCCCTCCACTTT.

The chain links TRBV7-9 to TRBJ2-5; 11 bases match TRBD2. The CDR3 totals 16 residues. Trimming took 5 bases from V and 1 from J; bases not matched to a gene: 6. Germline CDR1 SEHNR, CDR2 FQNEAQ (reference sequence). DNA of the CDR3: TGTGCCAGCAGCGGATGGACTAGCGGGTCCCAAGAGACCCAGTACTTC. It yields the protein CASSGWTSGSQETQYF.

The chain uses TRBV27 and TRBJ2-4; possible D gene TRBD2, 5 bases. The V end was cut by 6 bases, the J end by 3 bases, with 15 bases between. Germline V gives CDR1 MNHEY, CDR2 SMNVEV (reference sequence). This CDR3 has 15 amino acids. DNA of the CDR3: TGTGCCAGCAGAGCCCAACTCGGGGTCAAAAACATTCAGTACTTC. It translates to CASRAQLGVKNIQYF.

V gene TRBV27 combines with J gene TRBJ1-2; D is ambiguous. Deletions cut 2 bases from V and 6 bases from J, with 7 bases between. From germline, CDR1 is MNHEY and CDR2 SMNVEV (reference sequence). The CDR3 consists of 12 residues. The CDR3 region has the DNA TGTGCCAGCAGTTTAGCCGGGGATGGCTACACCTTC. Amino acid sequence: CASSLAGDGYTF.

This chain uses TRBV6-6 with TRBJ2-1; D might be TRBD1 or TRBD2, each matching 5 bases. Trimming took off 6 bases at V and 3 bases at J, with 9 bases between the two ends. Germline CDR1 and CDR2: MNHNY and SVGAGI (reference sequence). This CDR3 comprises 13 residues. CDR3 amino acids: CASSGASYNEQFF. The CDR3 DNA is TGTGCCAGCAGCGGGGCCAGCTACAATGAGCAGTTCTTC.

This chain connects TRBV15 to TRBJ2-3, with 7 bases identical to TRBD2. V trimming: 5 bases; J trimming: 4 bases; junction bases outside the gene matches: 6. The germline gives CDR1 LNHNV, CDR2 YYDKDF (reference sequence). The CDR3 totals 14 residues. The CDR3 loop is CATSGRGVPDTQYF. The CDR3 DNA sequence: TGTGCCACCAGCGGGAGGGGCGTTCCAGATACGCAGTATTTT.

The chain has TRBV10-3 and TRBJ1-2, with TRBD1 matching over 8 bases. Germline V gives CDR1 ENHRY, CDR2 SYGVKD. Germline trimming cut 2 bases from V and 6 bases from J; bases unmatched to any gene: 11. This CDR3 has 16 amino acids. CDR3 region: CAISEEGRTGGHGYTF. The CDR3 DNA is TGTGCCATCAGTGAGGAGGGGAGAACAGGGGGGCATGGCTACACCTTC.

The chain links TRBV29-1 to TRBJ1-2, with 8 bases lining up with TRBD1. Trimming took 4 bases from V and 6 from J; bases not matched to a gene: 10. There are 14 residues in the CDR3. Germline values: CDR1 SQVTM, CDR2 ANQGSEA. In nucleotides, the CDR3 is TGCAGCGTTGGTTCGGGACAGGCCAGGGATGGCTACACCTTC. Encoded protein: CSVGSGQARDGYTF.

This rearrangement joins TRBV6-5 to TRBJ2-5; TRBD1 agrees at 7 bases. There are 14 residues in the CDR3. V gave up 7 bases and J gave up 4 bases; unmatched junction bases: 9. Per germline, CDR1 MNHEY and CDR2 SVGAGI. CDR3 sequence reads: CASKQTGNGETQYF. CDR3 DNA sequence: TGTGCCAGCAAACAGACAGGGAACGGAGAGACCCAGTACTTC.

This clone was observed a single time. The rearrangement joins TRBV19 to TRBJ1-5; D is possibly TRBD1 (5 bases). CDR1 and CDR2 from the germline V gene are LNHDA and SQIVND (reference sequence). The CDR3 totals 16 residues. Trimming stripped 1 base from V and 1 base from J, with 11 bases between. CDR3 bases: TGTGCCAGTAGTATAGTGGGGGGAAACAGCAATCAGCCCCAGCATTTT. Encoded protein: CASSIVGGNSNQPQHF.

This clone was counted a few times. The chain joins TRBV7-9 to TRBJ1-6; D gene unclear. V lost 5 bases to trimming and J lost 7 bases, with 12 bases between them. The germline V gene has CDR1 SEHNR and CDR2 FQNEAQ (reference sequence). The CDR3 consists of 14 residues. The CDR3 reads CASSPHSQNSPLHF. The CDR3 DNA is TGTGCCAGCAGCCCTCATTCCCAGAATTCACCCCTCCACTTT.

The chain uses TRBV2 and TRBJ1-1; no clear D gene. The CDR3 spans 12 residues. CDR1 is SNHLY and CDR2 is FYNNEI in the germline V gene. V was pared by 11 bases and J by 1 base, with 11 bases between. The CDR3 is CAPGEGNTEAFF. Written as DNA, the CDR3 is TGTGCCCCTGGGGAGGGGAACACTGAAGCTTTCTTT.

This CDR3 is CASSPASGGAGNEQFF. CDR3 sequence (DNA): TGTGCCAGCAGCCCCGCATCTGGGGGCGCGGGTAATGAGCAGTTCTTC. This chain uses TRBV7-6 with TRBJ2-1; a weak D match, TRBD1 (6 bases). The ends were cut back, 5 bases at V and 7 bases at J, with 21 bases in the middle. The CDR3 extends over 16 amino acids. From germline, CDR1 is SGHVS and CDR2 FNYEAQ.

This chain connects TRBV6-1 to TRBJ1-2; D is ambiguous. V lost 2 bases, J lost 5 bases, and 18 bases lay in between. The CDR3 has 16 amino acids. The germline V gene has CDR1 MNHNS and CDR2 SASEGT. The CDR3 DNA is TGTGCCAGCAGTGAACGTTTGGCTGGACTCCGATATGGCTACACCTTC. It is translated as CASSERLAGLRYGYTF.